This T cell receptor (beta chain) was obtained from a study of blood T cell repertoires in COVID-19. Study details: Italy, Spain and the United States were the sources of the convalescent and acute COVID-19 samples. T cells, B-cell-depleted T cells, or PBMCs provided the cDNA or gDNA that served as material.

V dropped 8 bases and J dropped 2; count of bases not matched to a gene: 0. The CDR3 totals 13 residues. Germline CDR1 and CDR2: MNHEY and SVGAGI. Clones were sequenced by immunoSEQ multiplex PCR, and TCRdb holds only the in-frame ones, with some missing. This table has 300,000 or so clones, about 90% appearing once. Individuals aged about 18 to 100 years were recruited from 24 US areas. All recovered Cohort 3 donors got two negative PCRs, got clearance, or saw symptom resolution. This clonotype was sampled from a woman in her thirties who had recovered from COVID-19. The chain couples TRBV6-5 to TRBJ1-6; 7 bases fit TRBD1. Sequences were obtained from PBMCs or T cells enriched from blood (not recorded which). Written as DNA, the CDR3 is TGTGCCAGCCAGGGGGCCTATAATTCACCCCTCCACTTT. Protein: CASQGAYNSPLHF.